This TCR beta chain was sequenced for a study of monozygotic twins with inflammatory bowel disease (dated by TCRdb to the late 2010s). The study in broad terms: The complete study included approximately 30 monozygotic twin pairs: 19 IBD-discordant Danish pairs and nine German pairs, of which four were IBD-concordant and five were IBD-discordant. Disease-associated traits were sought mainly through comparisons between IBD patients and their genetically identical healthy co-twins within discordant pairs. Each individual had, on average, about 151 000 unique TCRalpha sequences and 181 000 unique TCRbeta sequences available for analysis. Summary of the overall study and its limitations: Background noise and inter-individual variability may have been introduced into the repertoires by the differing immunosuppressive treatments among patients. Distinction between different T cell subtypes could not be achieved in the analysis. TCRbeta repertoire diversity, by inverse Simpson index, was decreased in IBD patients compared with their healthy co-twins. Concordant and discordant twins showed no difference in repertoire similarity, possibly because of limited statistical power. Fewer clonotypes were shared with other individuals by IBD patients than by healthy twins, most markedly in patients showing signs of disease activity. No single strong signal or clonotype linked to IBD turned up in the results, so the idea that one exists was not supported.

From each donor, an approximately 2.5 ml peripheral blood sample was collected into PAXgene tubes and stored at -80 degrees C. Without T cell sorting, total RNA was isolated from whole blood using the PAXgene blood miRNA kit on an automated QIAcube. Peripheral blood from monozygotic twin pairs concordant or discordant for inflammatory bowel disease was subjected to deep TCRalpha and TCRbeta repertoire profiling with unique molecular barcoding. For every twin pair, smoking habits were documented, and each individual was categorised as a current, former or never smoker. Comment on this clonotype: Its target antigen remains unknown.

For CDR1 and CDR2, the germline V gene (reference sequence) lists LNHNV and YYDKDF. There are 14 amino acids in the CDR3, from cysteine to phenylalanine inclusive. The record lacks a DNA sequence. The library was produced with 5' RACE. For each TCR library, about 4,000 ng of total RNA was used. cDNA was synthesized with SMARTScribe reverse transcriptase in eight separate reactions per sample. Unique molecular identifiers containing a 6-nucleotide sample barcode were introduced through template switching during cDNA synthesis. Two nested PCRs of about 15 and 9 cycles amplified the TCRalpha and TCRbeta cDNA, and bead purification followed each PCR. Before amplification, the cDNA was both treated with uracil DNA-glycosylase and purified with the QIAquick PCR purification kit. The second PCR was the step at which Illumina TruSeq-compatible adapters and sample-specific barcodes were added. TapeStation and Qubit were used to check library quality and concentration, and about 5 ng of each library was pooled. Sequencing of pooled libraries was carried out on an Illumina HiSeq2500 single-index Rapid Run using 2 x 100 bp reads and custom sequencing primers. The published analysis was carried out like this. MiGEC version 1.2.6 was used for UMI-based consensus assembly to correct PCR and sequencing errors. MiXCR version 2.1.1 was used to carry out V(D)J alignment, clonotype assembly and CDR3 extraction. To normalise gene usage, clonotype sharing and MAIT/NKT TCR abundance, the analysis used the top 1000, 10 000 and 20 000 clonotypes per sample. Diversity was computed as the inverse Simpson index with the vegan R package after downsampling to 27 000 UMIs. Statistical testing used paired Mann-Whitney U tests on the discordant twin pairs and applied Benjamini-Hochberg correction for multiple testing. TCRdb reprocessed the reads; each CDR3 protein sequence makes one entry, and DNA is unavailable. TCRdb, not the original authors, processed these V and J calls. The sample table on file contains over 200,000 distinct CDR3 sequences. The biggest ten clones account for approximately 1.6% of the sample.

Rearrangement joined TRBV15 to TRBJ2-5. This clonotype was sampled from a human donor with ulcerative colitis or Crohn's disease, or a healthy co-twin of an affected twin (not recorded which). Sequencing was done on a sample of blood. CDR3 loop: CATSRDARQETQYF.